These 21 T cell receptor beta chains were sequenced from one sample in a study of cytomegalovirus exposure and HLA in healthy donors. The PCR employed 60 Vbeta primers together with 13 Jbeta primers. The data were produced by immunoSEQ multiplex PCR, yet TCRdb's version contains in-frame clones alone and is incomplete. The profile shows about 170,000 clones, roughly 84% of them singletons. The sequenced sample consisted of PBMCs. These receptor sequences come from a male donor in good health and CMV-seronegative.

The chain combines TRBV28 with TRBJ1-2; D may be TRBD1 (6 bases). The CDR3 runs 15 residues. Germline V lookup: CDR1 MDHEN, CDR2 SYDVKM. The germline V and J ends were trimmed by 2 bases and 5 bases, with 15 bases remaining between them. CDR3 DNA: TGTGCCAGCAGTTTAAGCCTAGGGGGGGCTTATGGCTACACCTTC. Its protein product is CASSLSLGGAYGYTF.

This clone was counted between two and nine times. V usage is TRBV30 and J usage is TRBJ1-3; TRBD1 might be the D (5 bases). Trimming removed 5 bases from V and 0 bases from J, with 5 bases in between. The CDR3 consists of 12 residues. The V gene's germline CDR1 is GTSNPN and CDR2 SVGIG (reference sequence). CDR3 amino acids: CAWDSSGNTIYF. The CDR3 nucleotides read TGTGCCTGGGACAGCTCTGGAAACACCATATATTTT.

The chain employs TRBV7-9 and TRBJ1-6, with 9 bases lining up with TRBD1. The CDR3 has 18 residues. V dropped 8 bases and J dropped 7; count of bases not matched to a gene: 18. Looked up from germline, CDR1 is SEHNR and CDR2 is FQNEAQ (reference sequence). The CDR3 is CASGENRGQLMGNSPLHF. DNA of the CDR3: TGTGCCAGCGGAGAGAACAGGGGGCAGTTGATGGGGAATTCACCCCTCCACTTT.

This clone was recorded only once. The rearrangement joins TRBV28 to TRBJ1-5, with D maybe TRBD1 (6 bases). Germline V gives CDR1 MDHEN, CDR2 SYDVKM. The length of the CDR3 is 19 residues. Trimming stripped 6 bases from V and 2 bases from J, with 26 bases between. CDR3 bases: TGTGCCAGCAGAAATGCCGGGCACAGGGTCCCACTAGGCAATCAGCCCCAGCATTTT. Translating gives CASRNAGHRVPLGNQPQHF.

This chain uses TRBV10-3 with TRBJ2-3; 11 bases map to TRBD1. The CDR3 runs to 15 residues. Germline assignment: CDR1 ENHRY and CDR2 SYGVKD. V shed 7 bases, J shed 4 bases, and the junction held 7 bases outside the gene matches. The CDR3 spells CAITSDRGPPDTQYF. DNA of the CDR3: TGTGCCATCACTTCGGACAGGGGGCCCCCAGATACGCAGTATTTT.

The chain carries TRBV15 and TRBJ2-3, with D maybe TRBD2 (6 bases). With 3 bases removed from V and 2 bases from J, the gap between germline ends came to 9 bases. CDR1 is LNHNV, CDR2 YYDKDF, per germline (reference sequence). The CDR3 sequence is 14 residues long. DNA of the CDR3: TGTGCCACCAGCAGTGGGGACTTCACAGATACGCAGTATTTT. Its protein is CATSSGDFTDTQYF.

The chain has TRBV18 and TRBJ2-5; D may be TRBD1 (6 bases). The CDR3 runs to 14 residues. From germline, CDR1 is KGHSH and CDR2 LQKENI. The V and J ends lost 6 bases and 5 bases respectively, with 16 bases between them. In DNA, the CDR3 is TGTGCCAGCTCCCTACCAGGGGCGTGGGAGACCCAGTACTTC. Translated, it gives CASSLPGAWETQYF.

V usage is TRBV7-9 and J usage is TRBJ2-1; D perhaps matches TRBD2 (5 bases). The germline CDR1 and CDR2 sequences are SEHNR and FQNEAQ (reference sequence). Trimming stripped 10 bases from V and 0 bases from J, with 25 bases between. There are 18 residues in the CDR3. This CDR3 is CATSFGPRRKGSYNEQFF. CDR3 DNA sequence: TGTGCCACCTCGTTCGGACCCAGGAGGAAGGGCTCCTACAATGAGCAGTTCTTC.

This rearrangement joins TRBV6-5 to TRBJ1-2; D gene uncertain. The CDR3 is 13 residues long. Trimming stripped 2 bases from V and 3 bases from J, with 7 bases between. Germline V lookup: CDR1 MNHEY, CDR2 SVGAGI. The CDR3 DNA is TGTGCCAGCAGTTACGTGTCCTACTATGGCTACACCTTC. It is translated as CASSYVSYYGYTF.

In regard to this clone: One end of the junction fails to match germline, which may point to a read error. This CDR3 reads CASSLGGQGAFYGYTF. CDR3 nucleotides: TGTGCCAGCAGCTTGGGGGGGCAGGGGGCGTTTTATGGCTACACCTTT. This sequence joins TRBV5-4 and TRBJ1-2; 8 bases line up with TRBD1. Germline-derived CDR1 and CDR2 are SGHNT and YYREEE (reference sequence). This CDR3 is 16 amino acids long.

This chain uses TRBV10-3 with TRBJ2-3; 8 positions match TRBD1. The CDR3 covers 14 residues. The J segment lost 6 bases and the V segment lost 8 bases, leaving 10 bases of the junction unmatched. CDR1 ENHRY and CDR2 SYGVKD come from the germline V gene. This chain's CDR3 is CAIGQGRASDTQYF. The CDR3 region has the DNA TGTGCCATCGGACAGGGACGGGCATCCGATACGCAGTATTTT.

The chain combines TRBV9 with TRBJ2-3; 14 nucleotides align to TRBD2. Germline loops: CDR1 SGDLS, CDR2 YYNGEE. The V gene end was trimmed by 4 bases and the J gene end by 3 bases; junction bases not matched to a gene: 4. This CDR3 spans 16 amino acids. The CDR3 nucleotides are TGTGCCAGCAGCCTGCGGACTAGCGGGGGGACAGATACGCAGTATTTT. This encodes CASSLRTSGGTDTQYF.

Comment on this clone: Additional DNA sequences in this sample encode the identical CDR3. The genes are TRBV28 and TRBJ1-2, with 7 nucleotides matching TRBD1. Germline V gene sequence: CDR1 MDHEN, CDR2 SYDVKM. CDR3 length: 13 residues. Unmatched junction bases numbered 11, after V lost 8 bases and J lost 8 bases. The CDR3 sequence: CASHIRQGGGYTF. The CDR3 region has the DNA TGTGCCAGCCACATCCGACAGGGAGGAGGCTACACCTTC.

In this sample, this clone turned up a few times. The chain employs TRBV5-1 and TRBJ2-3; 9 positions agree with TRBD2. Trimming cost V 3 bases and J 0 bases; bases outside gene matches: 8. CDR3 size: 17 residues. Looked up from germline, CDR1 is SGHRS and CDR2 is YFSETQ. The chain's CDR3 is CASSWAPSGASTDTQYF. CDR3 sequence (DNA): TGCGCCAGCAGCTGGGCCCCTAGCGGGGCCAGCACAGATACGCAGTATTTT.

The chain recombines TRBV6-5 with TRBJ2-1; 15 bases fit TRBD2. The germline V gene has CDR1 MNHEY and CDR2 SVGAGI. The junction had 3 bases not matched to a gene; V was cut back by 6 bases and J by 6 bases. The CDR3 has 15 amino acids. This chain's CDR3 is CASRGTSGRPNEQFF. The CDR3, as DNA: TGTGCCAGCAGGGGGACTAGCGGGAGGCCCAATGAGCAGTTCTTC.

Only a few counts were recorded for this clone. The chain links TRBV6-5 to TRBJ1-1; D perhaps matches TRBD1 (5 bases). The CDR3 spans 16 residues. Trimming cost V 1 base and J 0 bases, with 12 bases left between them. Germline CDR1 MNHEY, CDR2 SVGAGI. As DNA, the CDR3 is TGTGCCAGCAGTTACTTATCGGGGGGGATGAACACTGAAGCTTTCTTT. It encodes CASSYLSGGMNTEAFF.

The chain is built from TRBV4-3 and TRBJ2-5; 7 bases fit TRBD2. Germline V lookup: CDR1 LGHNA, CDR2 YSLEER. After removal of 2 bases from V and 4 bases from J, the junction contained 4 bases not matched to a gene. The CDR3 loop spans 14 amino acids. The CDR3 DNA reads as TGCGCCAGCAGCCAAATAGCGGGCCCAGAGACCCAGTACTTC. This codes for CASSQIAGPETQYF.

The gene calls are TRBV2 and TRBJ2-1; 8 bases fit TRBD1. Germline CDR1 reads SNHLY; CDR2 reads FYNNEI. The CDR3 sequence is 16 residues long. J was trimmed by 6 bases and V by 5 bases; bases with no gene match: 12. The CDR3 DNA reads TGTGCCAGCAGTAAAGTGTCCGGACAGGGATCCAATGAGCAGTTCTTC. This gives the protein CASSKVSGQGSNEQFF.

This clone was picked up a small number of times. The V and J genes are TRBV19 and TRBJ2-1, with TRBD1 matching over 8 bases. J was trimmed by 2 bases and V by 10 bases; bases with no gene match: 4. Per germline, CDR1 LNHDA and CDR2 SQIVND (reference sequence). CDR3 size: 13 residues. The CDR3: CATRGQPYNEQFF. In nucleotides, the CDR3 is TGTGCCACCAGGGGGCAGCCCTACAATGAGCAGTTCTTC.

The rearrangement uses TRBV27 and TRBJ2-2; TRBD2 matches at 10 bases. With V trimmed by 6 bases and J by 5 bases, 9 bases remained unmatched. CDR1 is MNHEY, CDR2 SMNVEV, per germline (reference sequence). This CDR3 region has 16 residues. Written as DNA, the CDR3 is TGTGCCAGCAGCTCGCTAGCGGGAGTGTTTACCGGGGAGCTGTTTTTT. The encoded protein is CASSSLAGVFTGELFF.

The rearrangement uses TRBV9 and TRBJ2-5; D not certain. V lost 4 bases, J lost 2 bases, and 21 bases lay in between. CDR3 length: 17 amino acids. The V gene's germline CDR1 is SGDLS and CDR2 YYNGEE. DNA of the CDR3: TGTGCCAGCAGCCCGGTGGGCAGAAAAACATCTCAAGAGACCCAGTACTTC. Encoded protein: CASSPVGRKTSQETQYF.